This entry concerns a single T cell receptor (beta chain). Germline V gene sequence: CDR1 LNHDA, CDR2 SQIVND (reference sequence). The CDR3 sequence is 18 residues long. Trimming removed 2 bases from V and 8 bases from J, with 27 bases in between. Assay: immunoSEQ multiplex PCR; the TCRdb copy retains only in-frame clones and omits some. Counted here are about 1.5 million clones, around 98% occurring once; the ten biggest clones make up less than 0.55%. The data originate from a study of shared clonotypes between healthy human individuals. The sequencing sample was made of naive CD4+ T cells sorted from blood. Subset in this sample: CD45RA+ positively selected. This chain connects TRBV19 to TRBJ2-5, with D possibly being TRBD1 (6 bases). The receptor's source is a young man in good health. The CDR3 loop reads CASSIRGWARGSSLTQYF. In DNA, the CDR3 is TGTGCCAGTAGTATAAGGGGTTGGGCCAGGGGATCTTCCTTAACCCAGTACTTC.